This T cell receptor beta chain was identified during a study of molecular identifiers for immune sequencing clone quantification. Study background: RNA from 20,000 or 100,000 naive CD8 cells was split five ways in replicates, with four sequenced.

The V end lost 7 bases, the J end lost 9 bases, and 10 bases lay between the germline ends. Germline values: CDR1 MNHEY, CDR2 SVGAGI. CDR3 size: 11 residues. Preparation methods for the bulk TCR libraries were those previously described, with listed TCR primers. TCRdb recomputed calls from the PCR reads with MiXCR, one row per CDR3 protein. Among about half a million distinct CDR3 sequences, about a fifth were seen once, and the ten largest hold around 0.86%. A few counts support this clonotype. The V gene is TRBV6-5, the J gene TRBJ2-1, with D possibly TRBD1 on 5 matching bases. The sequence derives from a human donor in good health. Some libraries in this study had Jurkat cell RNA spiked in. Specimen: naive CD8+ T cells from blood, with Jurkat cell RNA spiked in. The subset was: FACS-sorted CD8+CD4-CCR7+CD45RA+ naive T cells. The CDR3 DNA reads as TGTGCCAGCACGTCAGGGCGTGAGCAGTTCTTC. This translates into CASTSGREQFF.